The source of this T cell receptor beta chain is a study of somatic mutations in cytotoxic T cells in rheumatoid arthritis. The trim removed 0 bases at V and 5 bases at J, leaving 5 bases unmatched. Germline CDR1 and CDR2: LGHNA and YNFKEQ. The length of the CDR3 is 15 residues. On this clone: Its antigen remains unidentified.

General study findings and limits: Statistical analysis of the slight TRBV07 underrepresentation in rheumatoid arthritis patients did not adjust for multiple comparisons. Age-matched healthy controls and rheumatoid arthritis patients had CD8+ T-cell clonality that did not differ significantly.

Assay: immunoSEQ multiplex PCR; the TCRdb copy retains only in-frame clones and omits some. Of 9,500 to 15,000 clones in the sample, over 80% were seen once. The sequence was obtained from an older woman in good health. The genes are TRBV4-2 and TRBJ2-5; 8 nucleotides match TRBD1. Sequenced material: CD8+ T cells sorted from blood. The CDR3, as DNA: TGTGCCAGCAGCCAAGAGCCAGGGGGCGCTGAGACCCAGTACTTC. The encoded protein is CASSQEPGGAETQYF.